This entry describes one T cell receptor (beta chain). Its antigen is as yet unknown. The CDR3 length is 14 residues. Trimming took 6 bases from V and 6 from J, leaving 15 bases between them. Germline V gene lookup returns CDR1 MDHEN and CDR2 SYDVKM. This specimen comes from a study of vaccination effects on CD4 cells after COVID-19. Study background: Post-vaccine sample collection fell at a median of 72 days after the second dose.

ViraFEST expansion of antigen-specific CD4+ T cells with viral peptide pools preceded sequencing. After more than 8 days in culture, the CD4+ T cells were isolated. Of the BNT162b2 and mRNA-1273 vaccines, participants received two doses of one or the other. Every well got a few million PBMC, which were grown with around 10 IU/ml IL-2 and roughly 9.3 ug/ml peptides. Clones were sequenced by immunoSEQ multiplex PCR, and TCRdb holds only the in-frame ones, with some missing. The repertoire consists of tens of thousands of clones, with about 80% occurring once and the leading ten covering around 1.3%. Study-level points and caveats: Early post-infection timepoints were missing from the study, which also had few convalescent patients.

This receptor was obtained from a human donor who received a COVID-19 vaccine. The chain employs TRBV28 and TRBJ1-5, with D possibly being TRBD1 (6 bases). The material was CD4+ T cells from PBMCs cultured with HCoV-229E spike peptides, obtained after COVID-19 vaccination. In DNA form, the CDR3 reads TGTGCCAGCAGGCAAGGGGGGGAGCGTCAGCCCCAGCATTTT. Translated, it gives CASRQGGERQPQHF.